Sequencing of this T cell receptor beta chain was carried out in a study of T cells in Graves' hyperthyroidism and ophthalmopathy. The V end was cut by 5 bases, the J end by 5 bases, with 12 bases between. CDR3 length equals 13 residues. The V gene's germline CDR1 is SGHNT and CDR2 YENEEA. Ten or more counts support this clonotype. Its specificity is not known. Exclusions: uncontrolled infection, other autoimmune disease, pregnancy, lactation. Clinical symptoms, serum thyroxine and TRAb, thyroid ultrasound and orbital computed tomography were used for the diagnoses. Study results and caveats: Stable hyperthyroidism was told apart from ophthalmopathy by a model built on 13 V-J features. Expanded thyroid clonotypes (above 0.001) were mostly also found in blood.

The source material, RNA transcripts, was used to amplify TCR beta CDR3 regions. The HTBI set primed first-round TCR CDR3 RT-PCR. TCRdb re-analysed the multiplex PCR reads in MiXCR, keeping a single row per CDR3 protein. Among more than 500,000 distinct CDR3 sequences listed, 46% were seen once. Material for sequencing was peripheral blood or thyroid tissue (not recorded which). This receptor was taken from an adult woman with Graves' disease, either hyperthyroidism or ophthalmopathy (not recorded which). V usage is TRBV11-3 and J usage is TRBJ2-5; TRBD1 might be the D (6 bases). CDR3 nucleotide sequence: TGTGCCAGCAGCCAACAGGGTTGGGAGACCCAGTACTTC. It specifies CASSQQGWETQYF.